The source of this T cell receptor (beta chain) is a study of blood T cell repertoires in COVID-19. Germline V CDR1 and CDR2: SGHNT, YYREEE (reference sequence). Unmatched junction bases numbered 1, after V lost 1 base and J lost 0 bases. The CDR3 consists of 14 residues. Of note for this clone: At the DNA level, this CDR3 is encoded by other sequences in the same sample as well.

Libraries were prepared by immunoSEQ multiplex PCR; TCRdb keeps only in-frame clonotypes and omits some of them. Here the sample spans some 320,000 clones, roughly nine tenths being singletons. The clonotype comes from a man in his fifties or sixties who had recovered from COVID-19. The V call is TRBV5-4, the J call TRBJ2-7; 7 bases map to TRBD1. Sequencing was done on a sample of PBMCs or T cells enriched from blood (not recorded which). CDR3 region: CASSLRDSSYEQYF. The CDR3, as DNA: TGTGCCAGCAGCTTGAGGGACAGCTCCTACGAGCAGTACTTC.